This is a list of T cell receptor beta chains from one sample in a study of blood T cell repertoires in COVID-19. Clones were read by immunoSEQ multiplex PCR, and TCRdb kept only the in-frame ones, dropping some. The data contain about 180,000 clones, 80% of them singletons. The sample comprised PBMCs or T cells enriched from blood (not recorded which). These receptors were obtained from a man aged 55 to 70 who had been exposed to COVID-19. Both conserved end residues are part of each CDR3. Fields, in order: D gene, J gene, V gene, CDR3 protein. A D gene is named only where the DNA matches it firmly.

>TRBD1|TRBJ1-2|TRBV7-9
CASSPGTGIDGYTF
>TRBD2|TRBJ2-1|TRBV19
CASTGLAGGEQFF
>-|TRBJ1-2|TRBV18
CASSDKSPSGYGYTF
>TRBD1|TRBJ1-2|TRBV7-3
CASSLTGGTGADYGYTF
>TRBD1|TRBJ2-5|TRBV9
CASRPQGAFGETQYF
>-|TRBJ2-7|TRBV5-1
CASSPNRGIYEQYF
>TRBD2|TRBJ2-2|TRBV10-3
CAISETLSGRAGGTGELFF
>-|TRBJ2-1|TRBV5-5
CASSFLTGNEQFF
>-|TRBJ2-1|TRBV2
CASRQLLGQFF
>TRBD2|TRBJ2-5|TRBV2
CASVGTSGRETQYF
>-|TRBJ1-4|TRBV7-2
CASSLVGPRGATNEKLFF
>-|TRBJ2-2|TRBV14
CASSPRGSDTGELFF
>TRBD2|TRBJ2-2|TRBV19
CASIGIAGVGTGELFF
>TRBD1|TRBJ1-4|TRBV4-2
CASSQGTGGGKLFF
>-|TRBJ2-1|TRBV27
CAGSGSGHNEQFF
>TRBD2|TRBJ2-3|TRBV20-1
CSASPLAGERGDTQYF
>-|TRBJ1-2|TRBV7-6
CASSLEWGDNYGYTF
>-|TRBJ1-2|TRBV19
CASSWRGVGGYTF
>-|TRBJ1-4|TRBV6-1
CASSANDGQGTNEKLFF
>TRBD2|TRBJ2-5|TRBV20-1
CSASLASGQETQYF
>-|TRBJ2-7|TRBV19
CASSMASHSYEQYF
>TRBD1|TRBJ2-7|TRBV24-1
CATSDPGTGGRYEQYF
>-|TRBJ1-2|TRBV6-5
CASSLLFRYGYTF
>TRBD1|TRBJ1-3|TRBV2
CASSQGAAGNTIYF
>TRBD1|TRBJ1-4|TRBV19
CASSNRGEKLFF
>TRBD1|TRBJ1-1|TRBV6-6
CASSRTTTGAEVRSTEAFF
>TRBD2|TRBJ2-3|TRBV6-4
CASSVHSGSTDTQYF
>TRBD1|TRBJ1-2|TRBV12-3/TRBV12-4
CASTTTGGGYTF
>-|TRBJ1-1|TRBV10-1
CASSEYRYTEAFF
>TRBD2|TRBJ2-5|TRBV19
CASSSRTSGSLRETQYF
>-|TRBJ2-7|TRBV11-2
CASSQGYGEYEQYF
>-|TRBJ2-2|TRBV25-1
CASSPRGFGAGELFF
>TRBD2|TRBJ2-1|TRBV7-9
CASSLREASGSSTRNEQFF
>-|TRBJ2-2|TRBV7-8
CASSGNPGGVTGELFF
>TRBD2|TRBJ2-2|TRBV7-3
CASSSLGLAVNTGELFF
>TRBD1|TRBJ1-1|TRBV6-5
CASRPSTGGGTEAFF
>TRBD2|TRBJ2-3|TRBV3-1/TRBV3-2
CASSPRGSGRGSTDTQYF
>-|TRBJ2-6|TRBV24-1
CATSDLTAGANVLTF
>TRBD2|TRBJ2-7|TRBV27
CASSFETSGSGEQYF
>-|TRBJ1-1|TRBV10-2
CASLGGNTEAFF
>-|TRBJ2-1|TRBV6-2/TRBV6-3
CASSYGRSYNEQFF
>-|TRBJ1-5|TRBV19
CASSMAGSNQPQHF
>TRBD1|TRBJ2-7|TRBV11-2
CASSEDRVSYEQYF
>-|TRBJ1-5|TRBV27
CASSLGRGNQPQHF
>-|TRBJ1-1|TRBV6-5
CASSYSKLTEAFF
>-|TRBJ1-1|TRBV7-3
CASSPRAGIEAFF
>TRBD1|TRBJ2-5|TRBV28
CASSYITGGTETQYF
>TRBD2|TRBJ2-1|TRBV10-3
CAISESGGRASYNEQFF
>-|TRBJ1-4|TRBV6-1
CASSERSANEKLFF
>-|TRBJ1-4|TRBV3-1/TRBV3-2
CASSQDIGEKLFF
>TRBD2|TRBJ2-6|TRBV11-3
CASSFGEGSGANVLTF
>TRBD1|TRBJ2-3|TRBV7-3
CASSPKDRGGTDTQYF
>TRBD2|TRBJ2-7|TRBV30
CASLSGRYEQYF
>-|TRBJ2-7|TRBV10-3
CAITKGADSYEQYF
>-|TRBJ1-5|TRBV2
CATGGEWNQPQHF
>TRBD2|TRBJ2-1|TRBV24-1
CATSDSTSGGNNNEQFF
>-|TRBJ2-1|TRBV28
CASSSSGSSYNEQFF
>-|TRBJ2-7|TRBV6-1
CASSEHRNSGEQYF